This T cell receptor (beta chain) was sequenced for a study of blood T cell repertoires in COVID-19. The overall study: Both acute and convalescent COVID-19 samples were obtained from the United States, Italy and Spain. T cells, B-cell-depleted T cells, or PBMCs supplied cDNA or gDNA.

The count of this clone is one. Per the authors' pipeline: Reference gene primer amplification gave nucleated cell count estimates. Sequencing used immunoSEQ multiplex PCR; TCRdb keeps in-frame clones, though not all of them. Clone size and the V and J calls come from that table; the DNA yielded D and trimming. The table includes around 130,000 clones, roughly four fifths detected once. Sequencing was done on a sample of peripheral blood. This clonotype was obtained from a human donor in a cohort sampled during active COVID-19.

The CDR3 sequence is CASSPSGNQPQHF. As DNA, the CDR3 is TGTGCCAGCAGCCCCTCGGGGAATCAGCCCCAGCATTTT. The chain joins TRBV7-8 to TRBJ1-5; D not resolved. The CDR3 loop spans 13 amino acids. Trimming stripped 5 bases from V and 4 bases from J, with 9 bases between. Germline V gives CDR1 SGHVS, CDR2 FQNEAQ.